This entry is about one TCR beta chain. Profiling relied on immunoSEQ multiplex PCR, and the TCRdb table lists in-frame clones only, not all of them. The table has more than 60,000 clones, roughly nine tenths seen once. This CDR3 region has 14 residues. Trimming pared 2 bases from V and 7 bases from J, leaving 14 bases between. Looked up from germline, CDR1 is MNHEY and CDR2 is SVGAGI. This sample was taken from a study of T cell changes during pregnancy in multiple sclerosis. The gene calls are TRBV6-5 and TRBJ1-2; D unresolved. The material sequenced was peripheral blood, taken in the second trimester of pregnancy. This TCR derives from a female donor with multiple sclerosis, enrolled in a pregnancy study. CDR3 bases: TGTGCCAGCAGTTACACGGGGTCGGTGCTTGGCTACACCTTC. This sequence encodes CASSYTGSVLGYTF.